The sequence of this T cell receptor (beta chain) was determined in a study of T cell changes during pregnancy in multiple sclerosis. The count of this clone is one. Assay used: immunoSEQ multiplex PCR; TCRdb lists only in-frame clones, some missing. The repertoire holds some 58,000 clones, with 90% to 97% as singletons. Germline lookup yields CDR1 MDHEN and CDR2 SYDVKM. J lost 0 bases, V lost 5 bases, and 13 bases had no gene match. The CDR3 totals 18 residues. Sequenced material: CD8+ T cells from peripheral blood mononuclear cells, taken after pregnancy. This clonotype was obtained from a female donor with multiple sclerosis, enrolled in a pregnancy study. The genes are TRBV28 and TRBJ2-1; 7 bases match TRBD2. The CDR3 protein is CASSQPAGWVDSYNEQFF. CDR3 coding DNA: TGTGCCAGCAGTCAACCAGCGGGATGGGTCGACTCCTACAATGAGCAGTTCTTC. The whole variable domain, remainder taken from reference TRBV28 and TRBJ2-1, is DVKVTQSSRYLVKRTGEKVFLECVQDMDHENMFWYRQDPGLGLRLIYFSYDVKMKEKGDIPEGYSVSREKKERFSLILESASTNQTSMYLCASSQPAGWVDSYNEQFFGPGTRLTVL.